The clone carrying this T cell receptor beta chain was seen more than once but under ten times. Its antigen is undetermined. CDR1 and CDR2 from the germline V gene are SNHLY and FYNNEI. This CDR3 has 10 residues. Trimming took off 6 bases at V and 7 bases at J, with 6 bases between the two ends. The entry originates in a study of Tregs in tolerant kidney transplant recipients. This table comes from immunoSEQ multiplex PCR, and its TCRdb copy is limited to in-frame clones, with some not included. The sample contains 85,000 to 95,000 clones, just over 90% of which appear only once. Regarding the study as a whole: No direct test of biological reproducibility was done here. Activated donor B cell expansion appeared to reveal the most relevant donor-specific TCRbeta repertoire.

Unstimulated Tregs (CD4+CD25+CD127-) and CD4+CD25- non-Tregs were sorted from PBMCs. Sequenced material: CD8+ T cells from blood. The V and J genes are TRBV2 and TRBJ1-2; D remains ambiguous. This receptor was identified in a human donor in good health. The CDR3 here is CASRGSGYTF. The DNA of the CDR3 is TGTGCCAGCAGGGGGTCTGGCTACACCTTC. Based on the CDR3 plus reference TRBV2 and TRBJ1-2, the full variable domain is EPEVTQTPSHQVTQMGQEVILRCVPISNHLYFYWYRQILGQKVEFLVSFYNNEISEKSEIFDDQFSVERPDGSNFTLKIRSTKLEDSAMYFCASRGSGYTFGSGTRLTVV.